The 4 T cell receptor beta chains below come from one sample, sequenced in a study of molecular identifiers for immune sequencing clone quantification. TCRdb independently ran MiXCR on the PCR reads; one entry per CDR3 protein. The top ten hold 0.81% of the sample, which has about 300,000 distinct CDR3 sequences, 20% to 25% seen once. Sequenced: naive CD8+ T cells from blood, with Jurkat cell RNA spiked in. Subset in this sample: FACS-sorted CD8+CD4-CCR7+CD45RA+ naive T cells. Receptor source: a human donor in good health. Some libraries in this study had Jurkat cell RNA spiked in.

Of note for this clonotype: At one of its ends the junction is not consistent with the germline gene, which may arise from a read error. The chain employs TRBV7-2 and TRBJ2-1; the D call may be TRBD1 or TRBD2 (5 bases each). Germline V CDR1 and CDR2: SGHTA, FQGNSA. This CDR3 comprises 15 residues. This chain's CDR3 is CASSLGGISYNERFF. CDR3 bases: TGTGCCAGCAGCTTAGGGGGGATTTCCTACAATGAGCGGTTCTTC. Full variable domain (missing parts from reference TRBV7-2 and TRBJ2-1): GAGVSQSPSNKVTEKGKDVELRCDPISGHTALYWYRQSLGQGLEFLIYFQGNSAPDKSGLPSDRFSAERTGGSVSTLTIQRTQQEDSAVYLCASSLGGISYNERFFGPGTRLTVL.

This clonotype was observed at least ten times. The chain combines TRBV6-5 with TRBJ2-7; maybe TRBD2 (6 bases). Germline CDR1 and CDR2: MNHEY and SVGAGI. There are 13 residues in the CDR3. V lost 0 bases to trimming and J lost 7 bases, with 10 bases between them. The CDR3 sequence is CASSYSEGREQYF. The CDR3 nucleotides are TGTGCCAGCAGTTACTCGGAGGGTCGAGAGCAGTACTTC.

This clonotype was recorded only once. Possible read error: a much larger clone is one base away. The V call is TRBV20-1, the J call TRBJ2-3, with TRBD1 matching 7 bases. CDR3 size: 16 residues. Germline loops: CDR1 DFQATT, CDR2 SNEGSKA (reference sequence). CDR3 residues: CSARDFRDSHTDTQCF. The CDR3 DNA follows: TGCAGTGCTAGAGATTTCCGGGACAGCCATACAGATACGCAGTGTTTT.

The sample holds a few counts of this clonotype. CDR3 bases: TGTGCCAGCAGCTTCAGCCGGACAGGGAGCTCCTACAATGAGCAGTTCTTC. Translated: CASSFSRTGSSYNEQFF. This rearrangement joins TRBV7-6 to TRBJ2-1, with 8 bases matching TRBD1. The CDR3 runs to 17 residues. Germline-derived CDR1 and CDR2 are SGHVS and FNYEAQ. The V gene end was trimmed by 3 bases and the J gene end by 0 bases; junction bases not matched to a gene: 7.